Presented here are 17 T cell receptor beta chains from one specimen sequenced in a study of T cell repertoires in cytomegalovirus infection. No antigen has been identified for these receptors. TCRdb re-analysed the reads in MiXCR, keeping a single row per CDR3 protein. The data show under 200,000 distinct CDR3 sequences, about 20% seen once. The sample in question was CD8+ T cells from cultured PBMCs, obtained from culture after CMV antigen stimulation. The receptors originated from a human donor in good health (CMV status not recorded). Some clones in this sample may be carry-over from other donors' samples.

The V call is TRBV2, the J call TRBJ1-1; D call uncertain. The CDR3 contains 10 residues. Trimming left V 6 bases short and J 7 bases short, with 6 bases between. Germline loops: CDR1 SNHLY, CDR2 FYNNEI. CDR3 in amino acids: CASRTIEAFF. The CDR3 DNA sequence: TGTGCCAGCAGAACGATTGAAGCTTTCTTT.

This clonotype showed up just a few times. The chain carries TRBV12-3 or TRBV12-4 and TRBJ2-3; no definite D call. This CDR3 comprises 15 residues. V lost 7 bases and J 2 bases, leaving 16 bases between the germline ends. The CDR3 here is CASTDSGSSTDTQYF. In DNA form, the CDR3 reads TGTGCCAGCACTGATTCCGGGTCGTCCACAGATACGCAGTATTTT.

This clonotype was seen a few times. The V gene is TRBV12-3 or TRBV12-4, the J gene TRBJ1-5; D is undetermined. The CDR3 is 14 amino acids. V was trimmed by 6 bases and J by 0 bases, leaving 9 bases between them. The chain's CDR3 is CASSWGNSNQPQHF. CDR3 coding DNA: TGTGCCAGCAGCTGGGGAAATAGCAATCAGCCCCAGCATTTT.

The chain carries TRBV7-2 and TRBJ2-5; D is possibly TRBD2 (7 bases). Trimming removed 2 bases from V and 2 bases from J, with 18 bases in between. There are 17 residues in the CDR3. Germline loops: CDR1 SGHTA, CDR2 FQGNSA. The CDR3 coding sequence is TGTGCCAGCAGCTTATTGAGGGCGGGGGCCCTTCAAGAGACCCAGTACTTC. Its protein product is CASSLLRAGALQETQYF.

The genes are TRBV6-1 and TRBJ2-5, with D perhaps assigned TRBD1 or TRBD2 (5 bases each). Trimming took off 8 bases at V and 5 bases at J, with 6 bases between the two ends. Germline-derived CDR1 and CDR2 are MNHNS and SASEGT. This CDR3 is built from 10 residues. CDR3 loop: CASGTETQYF. CDR3 DNA sequence: TGTGCCAGCGGGACGGAGACCCAGTACTTC.

Details on this clonotype: A junction boundary mismatches the germline segment, possibly from a read error. The rearrangement joins TRBV27 to TRBJ1-4, with D possibly being TRBD1 (6 bases). The germline gives CDR1 MNHEY, CDR2 SMNVEV (reference sequence). This CDR3 spans 17 amino acids. In nucleotides, the CDR3 is TGTGCCAGCAGTCCTCCTCCAGGGGTTTGGACTAATGAAAAACCGTTTTTT. Its protein is CASSPPPGVWTNEKPFF.

The chain has TRBV6-6 and TRBJ2-7; D is possibly TRBD1 (5 bases). The CDR3 loop spans 15 amino acids. The ends were cut back, 4 bases at V and 8 bases at J, with 21 bases in the middle. Germline V gene lookup returns CDR1 MNHNY and CDR2 SVGAGI (reference sequence). The CDR3 loop is CASSSPQGTVSQQYF. CDR3 sequence (DNA): TGTGCCAGCAGTTCCCCGCAGGGTACGGTTTCTCAGCAGTACTTC.

This clonotype was counted between two and nine times. The chain is built from TRBV11-2 and TRBJ2-5, with TRBD2 as a possible D gene (5 bases). The CDR3 covers 16 residues. CDR1 and CDR2 from the germline V gene are SGHAT and FQNNGV. The V end lost 3 bases, the J end lost 3 bases, and 17 bases lay between the germline ends. Written as DNA, the CDR3 is TGTGCCAGCAGCTTCCGAGAGGGCACAACGGAAGAGACCCAGTACTTC. Amino acids: CASSFREGTTEETQYF.

This chain uses TRBV7-2 with TRBJ2-3; unclear D gene. Trimming pared 2 bases from V and 3 bases from J, leaving 6 bases between. The CDR3 is 13 amino acids. Germline CDR1 is SGHTA and CDR2 is FQGNSA. The CDR3 bases are TGTGCCAGCAGCTTACTTGAGACAGATACGCAGTATTTT. Encoded protein: CASSLLETDTQYF. Together with reference TRBV7-2 and TRBJ2-3, the CDR3 gives the full variable domain: GAGVSQSPSNKVTEKGKDVELRCDPISGHTALYWYRQSLGQGLEFLIYFQGNSAPDKSGLPSDRFSAERTGGSVSTLTIQRTQQEDSAVYLCASSLLETDTQYFGPGTRLTVL.

The chain uses TRBV19 and TRBJ1-2; 9 nucleotides align to TRBD1. The germline CDR1 and CDR2 sequences are LNHDA and SQIVND (reference sequence). V trimming: 5 bases; J trimming: 6 bases; junction bases outside the gene matches: 10. This CDR3 comprises 15 residues. The CDR3 reads CASSRIRDRADGYTF. CDR3 bases: TGTGCCAGTAGTCGCATCCGGGACAGGGCCGATGGCTACACCTTC.

This clonotype was detected only a few times. The chain's CDR3 is CASIGPNQPQHF. In DNA, the CDR3 is TGTGCCAGTATTGGGCCGAACCAGCCCCAGCATTTT. The chain joins TRBV19 to TRBJ1-5; D gene ambiguous. Trimming removed 7 bases from V and 7 bases from J, with 11 bases in between. Germline CDR1 and CDR2: LNHDA and SQIVND (reference sequence). The CDR3 totals 12 residues.

The chain has TRBV7-8 and TRBJ1-1; 8 bases match TRBD1. Germline loops: CDR1 SGHVS, CDR2 FQNEAQ. V dropped 5 bases and J dropped 5; count of bases not matched to a gene: 7. The length of the CDR3 is 14 residues. This CDR3 is CASSPTGGETEAFF. For the CDR3, the DNA is TGTGCCAGCAGCCCTACAGGGGGTGAAACTGAAGCTTTCTTT.

The CDR3 is CSVPGQSYGYTF. As DNA, the CDR3 is TGCAGCGTGCCGGGACAGTCCTATGGCTACACCTTC. The rearrangement joins TRBV29-1 to TRBJ1-2; 7 positions agree with TRBD1. Losses at the gene ends were 6 bases for V and 4 bases for J; bases not matched to a gene: 5. The germline gives CDR1 SQVTM, CDR2 ANQGSEA. The CDR3 length is 12 residues.

This clonotype appeared a few times. The chain combines TRBV6-2 or TRBV6-3 with TRBJ2-1; 8 bases match TRBD2. V gave up 0 bases and J gave up 2 bases; unmatched junction bases: 9. The CDR3 contains 18 residues. Germline assignment: CDR1 MNHEY and CDR2 SVGEGT. The CDR3 DNA reads as TGTGCCAGCAGTTACTCGAGTCAGCGGGGGTCACCCTACAATGAGCAGTTCTTC. Translating gives CASSYSSQRGSPYNEQFF.

This clonotype was seen more than once but under ten times. This chain connects TRBV7-8 to TRBJ2-3; D possibly corresponds to TRBD1 (6 bases). The CDR3 runs to 18 residues. The germline V gene has CDR1 SGHVS and CDR2 FQNEAQ. The germline V and J ends were trimmed by 5 bases and 4 bases, with 25 bases remaining between them. In nucleotides, the CDR3 is TGTGCCAGCAGCCAAGACCTACAGGGAAAGTATCCCCCAGATACGCAGTATTTT. Translated, it gives CASSQDLQGKYPPDTQYF.

This chain joins TRBV2 and TRBJ1-1, with TRBD1 matching over 8 bases. V dropped 4 bases and J dropped 0; count of bases not matched to a gene: 7. The CDR3 consists of 16 residues. Germline V gives CDR1 SNHLY, CDR2 FYNNEI. The CDR3 coding sequence is TGTGCCAGCAGTGCCCCGGGACAGGAGCTGAACACTGAAGCTTTCTTT. Amino acid sequence: CASSAPGQELNTEAFF.

In regard to this clonotype: Sequence at one end of the junction differs from germline and may be a read error. The chain combines TRBV12-3 or TRBV12-4 with TRBJ1-2; weak D call: TRBD1 (5 bases). This CDR3 region has 12 residues. CDR3 residues: CASSLRGGGDAF. The CDR3 DNA reads TGTGCCAGCAGTCTGCGGGGCGGCGGCGACGCCTTC.